The sequence of this TCR beta chain was determined in a study of blood T cells in healthy people across ages. Between the trimmed V and J ends, which lost 2 bases and 2 bases, there was a span of 14 bases. The CDR3 covers 16 residues. Germline CDR1 is KGHSH and CDR2 is LQKENI. Study-level points and caveats: Age advanced and TCR beta diversity per million T cells fell, roughly linearly.

As regards this clonotype: Its antigen remains unidentified.

A minimum of 7 million PBMCs was isolated per sample. No fewer than 5 micrograms of total RNA were isolated from every sample. It was with a sample-barcoded 5' primer and a J-beta primer mix that a second PCR of about 6 to 11 cycles was run. MiXCR was run by TCRdb on the 5' RACE reads, yielding one entry per CDR3 protein. The sample records some 730,000 distinct CDR3 sequences, 20% to 25% being singletons. Sample: blood. The gene calls are TRBV18 and TRBJ2-3; a weak D match, TRBD2 (7 bases). This TCR was recovered from a man aged 70 or older in good health. The CDR3 region has the DNA TGTGCCAGCTCACCATTAGAGGCGGGGGCCACAGATACGCAGTATTTT. This encodes CASSPLEAGATDTQYF.